These 13 T cell receptor beta chains were all obtained from the same sample, sequenced in a study. TCRdb independently ran MiXCR on the 5' RACE reads; one entry per CDR3 protein. The sample has about 5,800 distinct CDR3 sequences, just over 30% seen once. Sequenced material: memory CD4+ T cells sorted from a lymph node. Specified subset: memory CD4+ T cells, CD4+CD45RO+CD25-. These receptors all come from a female donor with breast cancer.

This clonotype was seen many times. The chain couples TRBV2 to TRBJ1-2, with D perhaps matching TRBD1 (5 bases). Trimming pared 6 bases from V and 4 bases from J, leaving 15 bases between. Looked up from germline, CDR1 is SNHLY and CDR2 is FYNNEI. CDR3 length equals 14 residues. CDR3 sequence (DNA): TGTGCCAGCAGCGGGACGACAACACCCTATGGCTACACCTTC. Translation gives CASSGTTTPYGYTF.

There are a few counts of this clonotype. The gene calls are TRBV5-1 and TRBJ2-3, with unresolved D. Germline values: CDR1 SGHRS, CDR2 YFSETQ. Trimming left V 0 bases short and J 0 bases short, with 5 bases between. The CDR3 loop spans 14 amino acids. The CDR3 loop reads CASSLASSTDTQYF. DNA of the CDR3: TGCGCCAGCAGCTTGGCCTCTAGCACAGATACGCAGTATTTT.

By share, this clonotype ranks as medium-sized. V usage is TRBV18 and J usage is TRBJ2-3, with 7 bases identical to TRBD2. Per germline, CDR1 KGHSH and CDR2 LQKENI. V was pared by 2 bases and J by 3 bases, with 8 bases of the junction left unmatched. The CDR3 is 16 residues long. CDR3 region: CASSPTASGLTDTQYF. The CDR3 DNA reads TGTGCCAGCTCACCAACGGCTAGCGGTCTAACAGATACGCAGTATTTT.

This clonotype was detected only a few times. This may arise from a read error, as a much more abundant clone is one base away. The rearrangement joins TRBV5-6 to TRBJ2-3; D not certain. The ends were cut back, 3 bases at V and 8 bases at J, with 19 bases in the middle. The CDR3 sequence is 15 residues long. The germline gives CDR1 SGHDT, CDR2 YYEEEE. The CDR3 coding sequence is TGTGCCAGCAGCTCTTACCACGAGAGGTGGGGTACGCAGTATTTT. As protein: CASSSYHERWGTQYF.

This chain links TRBV5-1 with TRBJ1-5; 7 bases are shared with TRBD1. V shed 3 bases and J 1 base; nucleotides not matched to a gene: 7. The CDR3 is 16 amino acids. In germline, CDR1 is SGHRS, CDR2 YFSETQ. The CDR3 DNA reads as TGCGCCAGCAGCTCGGGTACAGGGGACAGCAATCAGCCCCAGCATTTT. Its protein product is CASSSGTGDSNQPQHF.

The rearrangement links TRBV10-3 to TRBJ2-3, with D unclear. This CDR3 is built from 15 residues. CDR1 is ENHRY, CDR2 SYGVKD, per germline. V was clipped by 3 bases and J by 6 bases, with 16 bases between them. CDR3: CAISDPGPPGDTQYF. CDR3 in DNA: TGTGCCATCAGTGATCCTGGCCCCCCAGGCGATACGCAGTATTTT.

By proportion, this clonotype is medium-sized. The rearrangement links TRBV3-1 to TRBJ2-5; 11 nucleotides align to TRBD2. Per germline, CDR1 LGHDT and CDR2 YNNKEL (reference sequence). There are 18 residues in the CDR3. With V trimmed by 0 bases and J by 2 bases, 8 bases remained unmatched. The CDR3 DNA reads as TGTGCCAGCAGCCAAGATGTCCTAGCGGGGGGTCCTCAAGAGACCCAGTACTTC. This encodes CASSQDVLAGGPQETQYF.

The chain joins TRBV7-2 to TRBJ1-1; D might be TRBD1 (6 bases). V was shortened by 5 bases and J by 5 bases, with 18 bases between the two germline ends. This CDR3 comprises 15 residues. From germline, CDR1 is SGHTA and CDR2 FQGNSA. CDR3 sequence reads: CASSIMTGEKTEAFF. For the CDR3, the DNA is TGTGCCAGCAGCATCATGACAGGCGAGAAGACTGAAGCTTTCTTT.

Points on this clonotype: Germline and junction disagree at one end, which may indicate a read error. The V gene is TRBV7-9, the J gene TRBJ2-1; a possible D gene is TRBD1 (7 bases). The CDR3 totals 15 residues. Germline CDR1 SEHNR, CDR2 FQNEAQ (reference sequence). In nucleotides, the CDR3 is TGTTCCAGCAGCTTAGCATGGCAGGGGGGCAACGAGCAGTTCTTC. This encodes CSSSLAWQGGNEQFF.

The rearrangement uses TRBV5-4 and TRBJ2-3; 14 bases are a match to TRBD2. J lost 1 base, V lost 4 bases, and 5 bases had no gene match. The CDR3 spans 17 residues. Germline CDR1 SGHNT, CDR2 YYREEE (reference sequence). The chain's CDR3 is CASSMTSGGVGTDTQYF. The CDR3 coding sequence is TGTGCCAGCAGCATGACTAGCGGGGGGGTAGGCACAGATACGCAGTATTTT.

Relative to its sample, this clonotype is medium-sized. This sequence joins TRBV5-1 and TRBJ1-1; D is unclear. The germline CDR1 and CDR2 sequences are SGHRS and YFSETQ. The CDR3 spans 17 residues. Trimming removed 1 base at V and 1 base at J, with 17 bases between. DNA for the CDR3: TGCGCCAGCAGCTTGTGGGAGAGACTCAGCGGGAACACTGAAGCTTTCTTT. Protein: CASSLWERLSGNTEAFF.

The table lists this clonotype with a few counts. The V and J genes are TRBV12-3 or TRBV12-4 and TRBJ2-7, with 10 bases aligning to TRBD2. CDR3 length equals 15 residues. The junction had 3 bases not matched to a gene; V was cut back by 2 bases and J by 2 bases. CDR3 nucleotide sequence: TGTGCCAGCAGTTTATCGAGCGGGAGGGCCTACGAGCAGTACTTC. Translation gives CASSLSSGRAYEQYF.

This clonotype qualifies as medium-sized. The chain combines TRBV5-6 with TRBJ2-2; possibly TRBD2 for D (6 bases). There are 16 residues in the CDR3. CDR1 SGHDT and CDR2 YYEEEE come from the germline V gene. The V end lost 7 bases, the J end lost 1 base, and 17 bases lay between the germline ends. CDR3 in amino acids: CASLGPGLRNTGELFF. DNA for the CDR3: TGTGCCAGCTTGGGGCCGGGACTCCGGAACACCGGGGAGCTGTTTTTT.